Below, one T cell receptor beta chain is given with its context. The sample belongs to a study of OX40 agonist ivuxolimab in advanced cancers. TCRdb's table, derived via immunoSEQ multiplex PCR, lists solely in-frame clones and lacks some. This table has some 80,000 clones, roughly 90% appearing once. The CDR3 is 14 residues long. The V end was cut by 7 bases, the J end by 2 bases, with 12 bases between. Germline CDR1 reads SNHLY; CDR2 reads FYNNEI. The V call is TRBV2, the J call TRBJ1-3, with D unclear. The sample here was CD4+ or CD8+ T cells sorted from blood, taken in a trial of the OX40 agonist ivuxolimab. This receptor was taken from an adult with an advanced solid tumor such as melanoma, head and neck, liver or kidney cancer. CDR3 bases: TGTGCCAGCAAGCGGGAGGCCGCTGGAAACACCATATATTTT. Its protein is CASKREAAGNTIYF.